Each of the 23 T cell receptor beta chains below was sequenced from the same sample in a study of identical twins. MiXCR, applied by TCRdb to the 5' RACE reads, yields one record per CDR3 protein. The table includes about 660,000 distinct CDR3 sequences, 8.5% to 9.5% detected once. These data also formed part of another study, on yellow fever vaccine responses in identical twins.

Sequenced sample: PBMCs. These receptors came from a woman between 18 and 29 years old in good health.

The table lists this clonotype with a few counts. The genes are TRBV24-1 and TRBJ2-2; 12 nucleotides line up with TRBD1. Trimming at V came to 7 bases and at J to 0 bases, leaving 8 bases not matched to a gene. Germline lookup yields CDR1 KGHDR and CDR2 SFDVKD. The CDR3 is 18 amino acids. The CDR3 DNA reads as TGTGCCACCAGCCCCCCGGGACAGGGGGCGCCGAACACCGGGGAGCTGTTTTTT. Translating gives CATSPPGQGAPNTGELFF.

The chain has TRBV2 and TRBJ2-5; D might be TRBD1 (6 bases). This CDR3 has 15 amino acids. V was clipped by 1 base and J by 5 bases, with 14 bases between them. Germline lookup yields CDR1 SNHLY and CDR2 FYNNEI. CDR3 sequence reads: CASSEVTGSQETQYF. The CDR3 DNA is TGTGCCAGCAGTGAAGTCACAGGGTCACAGGAGACCCAGTACTTC.

This clonotype was counted many times. J is TRBJ2-3 and V is TRBV4-3, with 7 bases matching TRBD1. The germline gives CDR1 LGHNA, CDR2 YSLEER. Trimming cost V 1 base and J 2 bases; bases outside gene matches: 3. The CDR3 covers 15 residues. The CDR3 sequence is CASSQGGQNTDTQYF. DNA of the CDR3: TGCGCCAGCAGCCAAGGGGGACAGAACACAGATACGCAGTATTTT.

This clonotype was picked up a small number of times. This chain uses TRBV5-1 with TRBJ2-3; 11 nucleotides match TRBD1. Trimming at V came to 1 base and at J to 6 bases, leaving 10 bases not matched to a gene. CDR1 and CDR2 (germline): SGHRS, YFSETQ. The CDR3 runs to 17 residues. CDR3 sequence reads: CASSLPIGTGGTDTQYF. The CDR3 coding sequence is TGCGCCAGCAGCTTGCCAATCGGGACAGGGGGAACGGATACGCAGTATTTT.

This clonotype was detected a few times. This rearrangement joins TRBV27 to TRBJ2-7; possible D gene TRBD1, 6 bases. Trimming removed 5 bases at V and 6 bases at J, with 20 bases between. Germline values: CDR1 MNHEY, CDR2 SMNVEV (reference sequence). The CDR3 is 15 residues long. The CDR3 coding sequence is TGTGCCAGCAGTGCCTCCGGGACAAACCCTTTCGAGCAGTACTTC. Translated, it gives CASSASGTNPFEQYF.

The chain carries TRBV7-3 and TRBJ2-1; TRBD1 or TRBD2 may be the D gene (5 bases each). Germline values: CDR1 SGHTA, CDR2 FQGTGA. The CDR3 is made up of 15 amino acids. V was cut by 2 bases and J by 4 bases, with 12 bases left in between. CDR3 in amino acids: CASSLYGDPYNEQFF. Here the CDR3 DNA reads TGTGCCAGCAGCTTATATGGGGACCCTTACAATGAGCAGTTCTTC. The variable domain in full, with the rest retrieved from reference TRBV7-3 and TRBJ2-1, is GAGVSQTPSNKVTEKGKYVELRCDPISGHTALYWYRQSLGQGPEFLIYFQGTGAADDSGLPNDRFFAVRPEGSVSTLKIQRTERGDSAVYLCASSLYGDPYNEQFFGPGTRLTVL.

The sample holds a few counts of this clonotype. V and J are TRBV28 and TRBJ2-1; D perhaps matches TRBD2 (6 bases). Between the trimmed V and J ends, which lost 8 bases and 12 bases, there was a span of 26 bases. The CDR3 is 15 amino acids. Germline lookup yields CDR1 MDHEN and CDR2 SYDVKM. CDR3 residues: CASLIRDGTGGVQFF. The DNA of the CDR3 is TGTGCCAGCCTAATCCGGGACGGGACTGGGGGAGTGCAGTTCTTC.

Ten or more counts support this clonotype. The rearrangement uses TRBV29-1 and TRBJ2-3; 12 nucleotides align to TRBD2. Looked up from germline, CDR1 is SQVTM and CDR2 is ANQGSEA. V lost 5 bases and J lost 0; bases outside the gene matches: 3. This CDR3 region has 15 residues. The chain's CDR3 is CSVLTSGRSTDTQYF. The CDR3 DNA reads as TGCAGCGTTCTTACTAGCGGGAGGAGCACAGATACGCAGTATTTT.

This clonotype was counted many times. J is TRBJ1-2 and V is TRBV5-1, with D tentatively TRBD1 (5 bases). This CDR3 has 14 amino acids. V lost 4 bases and J lost 3, with 13 bases in between. Germline CDR1 reads SGHRS; CDR2 reads YFSETQ. The CDR3 DNA follows: TGCGCCAGCAGCATGACAGATCCTCACTATGGCTACACCTTC. Residues: CASSMTDPHYGYTF.

This clonotype was observed at least ten times. This chain joins TRBV6-1 and TRBJ2-1; D is unresolved. There are 15 residues in the CDR3. The V gene lost 1 base and the J gene lost 8 bases, with 15 bases spanning the gap. From germline, CDR1 is MNHNS and CDR2 SASEGT. This chain's CDR3 is CASSEVKIARYEQFF. The CDR3, as DNA: TGTGCCAGCAGTGAAGTAAAAATAGCCAGGTATGAGCAGTTCTTC.

There are a few counts of this clonotype. An end of the junction differs from the germline gene, which may be a read error. The J gene is TRBJ2-1, the V gene TRBV7-7, with a weak D call TRBD2 (5 bases). In germline, CDR1 is SSHAT, CDR2 FNYEAQ (reference sequence). This CDR3 is built from 13 residues. CDR3 protein: CASSLDTGTEQFF. For the CDR3, the DNA is TGTGCTAGCAGCTTAGATACGGGAACGGAGCAGTTCTTC.

This clonotype was seen many times. This sequence joins TRBV5-1 and TRBJ2-1, with D possibly being TRBD2 (7 bases). The germline V gene encodes CDR1 SGHRS and CDR2 YFSETQ. This CDR3 is built from 18 residues. V lost 0 bases to trimming and J lost 7 bases, with 23 bases between them. CDR3 amino acids: CASSLDSTRAGAGNEQFF. For the CDR3, the DNA is TGCGCCAGCAGCTTGGATTCTACCCGGGCGGGGGCAGGGAATGAGCAGTTCTTC.

Only a few counts were recorded for this clonotype. This sequence joins TRBV21-1 and TRBJ1-2; TRBD1 reflects the table's D call only, with no check against the DNA. TRBV21-1 is shown as a pseudogene. CDR3 length: 14 residues. The CDR3 DNA is TGTGCCAGCAGCATAACAGGGGGAGCCTATGGCTACACCTTC. Protein sequence: CASSITGGAYGYTF.

In this sample, this clonotype turned up a few times. This chain joins TRBV4-3 and TRBJ2-1, with D unresolved. This CDR3 is 15 amino acids long. The germline V gene has CDR1 LGHNA and CDR2 YSLEER. V was trimmed by 0 bases and J by 3 bases, leaving 9 bases between them. The CDR3 nucleotides read TGCGCCAGCAGCCAAGATAGGGCCGACTACAATGAGCAGTTCTTC. Translation gives CASSQDRADYNEQFF.

V is TRBV27 and J is TRBJ2-6, with a tentative D call TRBD1 (5 bases). CDR3 length equals 15 residues. The V gene's germline CDR1 is MNHEY and CDR2 SMNVEV (reference sequence). Trimming pared 8 bases from V and 3 bases from J, leaving 14 bases between. The CDR3 DNA reads as TGTGCCAGCGGAATACAGGCTTTTGGGGCCAACGTCCTGACTTTC. It is translated as CASGIQAFGANVLTF.

This sequence joins TRBV27 and TRBJ2-7, with 13 bases fitting TRBD2. The CDR3 has 16 residues. V shed 5 bases, J shed 2 bases, and the junction held 6 bases outside the gene matches. CDR1 is MNHEY and CDR2 is SMNVEV in the germline V gene (reference sequence). This CDR3 reads CASSLWTSGSPYEQYF. The CDR3 bases are TGTGCCAGCAGTCTATGGACTAGCGGGAGCCCCTACGAGCAGTACTTC.

The chain is built from TRBV20-1 and TRBJ2-3; TRBD2 agrees at 11 bases. This CDR3 has 14 amino acids. CDR1 is DFQATT and CDR2 is SNEGSKA in the germline V gene (reference sequence). With V trimmed by 5 bases and J by 3 bases, 4 bases remained unmatched. The CDR3 DNA follows: TGCAGTGCTCTTAGCGGGGGGGCTACAGATACGCAGTATTTT. Translation: CSALSGGATDTQYF.

This clonotype was counted once. The chain joins TRBV30 to TRBJ2-4; D gene unclear. This CDR3 contains 12 residues. The germline V and J ends were trimmed by 4 bases and 6 bases, with 10 bases remaining between them. In germline, CDR1 is GTSNPN, CDR2 SVGIG (reference sequence). This CDR3 is CAWMADSNIQYF. Here the CDR3 DNA reads TGTGCCTGGATGGCAGACTCAAACATTCAGTACTTC.

This clonotype was detected ten times or more. CDR3 sequence reads: CSVDVGGTYEQYF. For the CDR3, the DNA is TGCAGCGTTGATGTGGGAGGGACCTACGAGCAGTACTTC. The chain has TRBV29-1 and TRBJ2-7; 7 bases are a match to TRBD2. V lost 3 bases, J lost 2 bases, and 4 bases stayed unmatched. Germline lookup yields CDR1 SQVTM and CDR2 ANQGSEA. The length of the CDR3 is 13 residues.

Only a few counts were recorded for this clonotype. This chain joins TRBV7-8 and TRBJ2-3; 9 bases fit TRBD1. The germline gives CDR1 SGHVS, CDR2 FQNEAQ. The CDR3 runs to 15 residues. V lost 5 bases to trimming and J lost 2 bases; unmatched junction nucleotides: 5. The CDR3 loop reads CASSQQGALTDTQYF. In DNA, the CDR3 is TGTGCCAGCAGCCAACAGGGGGCCCTCACAGATACGCAGTATTTT.

In this sample, this clonotype turned up a few times. The CDR3, as DNA: TGCGCCAGCAGCTGGGGCGTGGGAAGGGGAAACAACGAGCAGTACTTC. The encoded protein is CASSWGVGRGNNEQYF. This chain uses TRBV5-1 with TRBJ2-7, with a tentative D call TRBD1 (5 bases). Trimming took 3 bases from V and 5 from J, leaving 21 bases between them. Germline V gene sequence: CDR1 SGHRS, CDR2 YFSETQ. The CDR3 totals 16 residues.

This clonotype was recorded a few times. This chain links TRBV4-1 with TRBJ1-1; the D is unclear. This CDR3 has 13 amino acids. The V gene lost 1 base and the J gene lost 9 bases, with 12 bases spanning the gap. Germline loops: CDR1 MGHRA, CDR2 YSYEKL. CDR3 nucleotide sequence: TGCGCCAGCAGCCAAGGGTATGGTCTCCAAGCTTTCTTT. Protein product: CASSQGYGLQAFF.

This clonotype was observed at least ten times. This rearrangement joins TRBV5-1 to TRBJ2-5; D is unclear. V lost 5 bases and J lost 8, with 10 bases in between. The germline V gene encodes CDR1 SGHRS and CDR2 YFSETQ. This CDR3 contains 11 residues. CDR3 nucleotide sequence: TGCGCCAGCAGGCTGGCCGAAACCCAGTACTTC. It is translated as CASRLAETQYF.